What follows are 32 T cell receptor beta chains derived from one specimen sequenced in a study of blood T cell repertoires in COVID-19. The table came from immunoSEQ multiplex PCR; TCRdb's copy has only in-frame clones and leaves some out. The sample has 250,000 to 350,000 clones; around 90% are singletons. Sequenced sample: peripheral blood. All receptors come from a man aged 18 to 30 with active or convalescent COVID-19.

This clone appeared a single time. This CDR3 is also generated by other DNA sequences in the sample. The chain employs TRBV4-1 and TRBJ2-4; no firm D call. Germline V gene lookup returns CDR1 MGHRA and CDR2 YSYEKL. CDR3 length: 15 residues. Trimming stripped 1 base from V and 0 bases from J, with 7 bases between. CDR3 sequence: CASSQVGLAKNIQYF. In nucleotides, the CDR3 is TGCGCCAGCAGCCAAGTCGGGTTAGCCAAAAACATTCAGTACTTC.

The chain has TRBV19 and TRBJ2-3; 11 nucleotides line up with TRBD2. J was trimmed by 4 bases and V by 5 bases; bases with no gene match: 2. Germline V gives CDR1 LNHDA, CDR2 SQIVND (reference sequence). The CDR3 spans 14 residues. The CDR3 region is CASSLAGGPDTQYF. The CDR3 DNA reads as TGTGCCAGTAGTTTAGCGGGAGGGCCAGATACGCAGTATTTT.

DNA for the CDR3: TGTGCCACCGCCCTCGAGACAGGGCCAACCTACGAGCAGTACTTC. Its translation: CATALETGPTYEQYF. The rearrangement uses TRBV2 and TRBJ2-7, with 7 bases aligning to TRBD1. Trimming at V came to 10 bases and at J to 2 bases, leaving 14 bases not matched to a gene. Germline values: CDR1 SNHLY, CDR2 FYNNEI. The CDR3 contains 15 residues.

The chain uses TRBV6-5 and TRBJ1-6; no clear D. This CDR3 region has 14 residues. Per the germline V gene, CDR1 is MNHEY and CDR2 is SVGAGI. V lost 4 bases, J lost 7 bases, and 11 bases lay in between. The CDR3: CASSSGVRNSPLHF. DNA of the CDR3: TGTGCCAGCAGTTCCGGAGTGAGGAATTCACCCCTCCACTTT.

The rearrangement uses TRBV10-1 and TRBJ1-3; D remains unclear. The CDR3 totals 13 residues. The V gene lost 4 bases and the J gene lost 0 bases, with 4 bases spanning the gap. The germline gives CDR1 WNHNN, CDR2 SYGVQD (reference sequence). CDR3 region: CASSVSSGNTIYF. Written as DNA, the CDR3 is TGCGCCAGCAGTGTGAGCTCTGGAAACACCATATATTTT.

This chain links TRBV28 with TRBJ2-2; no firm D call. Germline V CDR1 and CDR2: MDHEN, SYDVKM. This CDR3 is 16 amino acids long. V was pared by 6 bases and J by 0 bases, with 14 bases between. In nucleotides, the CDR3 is TGTGCCAGCAGCCAACACCTCTCCCCGAACACCGGGGAGCTGTTTTTT. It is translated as CASSQHLSPNTGELFF.

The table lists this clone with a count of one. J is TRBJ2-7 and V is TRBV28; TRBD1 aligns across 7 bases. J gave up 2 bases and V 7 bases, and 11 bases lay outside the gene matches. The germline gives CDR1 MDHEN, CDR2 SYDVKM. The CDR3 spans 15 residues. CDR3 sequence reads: CASTQLAGTAYEQYF. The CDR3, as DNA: TGTGCCAGCACACAACTGGCAGGGACAGCCTACGAGCAGTACTTC.

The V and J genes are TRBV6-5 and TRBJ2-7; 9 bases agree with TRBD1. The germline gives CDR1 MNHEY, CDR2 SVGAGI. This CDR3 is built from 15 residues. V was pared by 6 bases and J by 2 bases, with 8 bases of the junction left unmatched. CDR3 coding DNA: TGTGCCAGCAGACCCCCGGGACAGGGAGCCTACGAGCAGTACTTC. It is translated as CASRPPGQGAYEQYF.

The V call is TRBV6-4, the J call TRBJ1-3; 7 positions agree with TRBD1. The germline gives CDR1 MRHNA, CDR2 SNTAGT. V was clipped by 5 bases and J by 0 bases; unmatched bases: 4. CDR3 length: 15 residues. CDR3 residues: CASSKRDSSGNTIYF. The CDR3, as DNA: TGTGCCAGCAGTAAACGGGACAGCTCTGGAAACACCATATATTTT.

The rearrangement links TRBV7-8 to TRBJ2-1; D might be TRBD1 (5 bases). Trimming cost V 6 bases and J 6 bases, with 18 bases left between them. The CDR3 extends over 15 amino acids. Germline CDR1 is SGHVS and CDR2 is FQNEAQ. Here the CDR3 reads CASSSLGQKANEQFF. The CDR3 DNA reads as TGTGCCAGCAGTTCCCTAGGACAAAAGGCCAATGAGCAGTTCTTC.

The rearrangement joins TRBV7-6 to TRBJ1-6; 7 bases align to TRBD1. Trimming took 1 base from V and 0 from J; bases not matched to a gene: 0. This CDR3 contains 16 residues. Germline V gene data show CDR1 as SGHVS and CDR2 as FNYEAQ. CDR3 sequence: CASSLGDSSYNSPLHF. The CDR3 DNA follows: TGTGCCAGCAGCTTAGGGGACAGCTCCTATAATTCACCCCTCCACTTT.

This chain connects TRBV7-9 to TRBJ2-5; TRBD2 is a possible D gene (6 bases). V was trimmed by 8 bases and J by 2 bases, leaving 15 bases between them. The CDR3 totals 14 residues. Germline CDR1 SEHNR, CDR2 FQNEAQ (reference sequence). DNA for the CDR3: TGTGCCAGCCGACGGGGAGGAGGGCAAGAGACCCAGTACTTC. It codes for CASRRGGGQETQYF.

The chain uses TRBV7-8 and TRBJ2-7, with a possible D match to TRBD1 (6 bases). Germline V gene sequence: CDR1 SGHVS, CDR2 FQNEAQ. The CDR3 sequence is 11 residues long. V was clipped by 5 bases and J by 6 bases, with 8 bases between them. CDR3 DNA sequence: TGTGCCAGCAGCCAACAGGGCGAGCAGTACTTC. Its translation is CASSQQGEQYF.

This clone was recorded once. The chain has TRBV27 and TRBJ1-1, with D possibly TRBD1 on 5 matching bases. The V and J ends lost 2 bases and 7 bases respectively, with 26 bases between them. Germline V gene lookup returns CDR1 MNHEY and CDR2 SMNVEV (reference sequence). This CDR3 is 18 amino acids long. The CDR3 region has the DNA TGTGCCAGCAGTTTACGAAAAGGGGCGATAAGGTTGATGGGTGAAGCTTTCTTT. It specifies CASSLRKGAIRLMGEAFF.

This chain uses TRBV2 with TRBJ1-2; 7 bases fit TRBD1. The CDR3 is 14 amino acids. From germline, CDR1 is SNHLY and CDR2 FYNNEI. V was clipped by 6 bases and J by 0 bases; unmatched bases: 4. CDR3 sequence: CASRKGQANYGYTF. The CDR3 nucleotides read TGTGCCAGCAGAAAAGGACAGGCTAACTATGGCTACACCTTC.

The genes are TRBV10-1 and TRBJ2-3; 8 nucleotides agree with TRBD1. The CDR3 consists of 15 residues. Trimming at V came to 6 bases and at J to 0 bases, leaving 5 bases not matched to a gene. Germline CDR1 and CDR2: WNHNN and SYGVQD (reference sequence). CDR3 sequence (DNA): TGCGCCAGCAGCAAGACAGGGGCCAGCACAGATACGCAGTATTTT. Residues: CASSKTGASTDTQYF.

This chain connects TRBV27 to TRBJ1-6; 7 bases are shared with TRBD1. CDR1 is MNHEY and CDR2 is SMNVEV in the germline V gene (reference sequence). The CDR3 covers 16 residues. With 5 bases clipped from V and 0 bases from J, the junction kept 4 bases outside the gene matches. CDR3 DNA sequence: TGTGCCAGCAGTCCCCGACAGGGCTCCTATAATTCACCCCTCCACTTT. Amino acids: CASSPRQGSYNSPLHF.

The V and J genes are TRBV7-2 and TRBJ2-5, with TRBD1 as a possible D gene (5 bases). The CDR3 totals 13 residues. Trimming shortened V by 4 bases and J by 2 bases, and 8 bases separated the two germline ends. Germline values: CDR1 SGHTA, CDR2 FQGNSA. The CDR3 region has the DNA TGTGCCAGCAGCTACAGACAGCAAGAGACCCAGTACTTC. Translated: CASSYRQQETQYF. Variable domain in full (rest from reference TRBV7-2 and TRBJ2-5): GAGVSQSPSNKVTEKGKDVELRCDPISGHTALYWYRQSLGQGLEFLIYFQGNSAPDKSGLPSDRFSAERTGGSVSTLTIQRTQQEDSAVYLCASSYRQQETQYFGPGTRLLVL.

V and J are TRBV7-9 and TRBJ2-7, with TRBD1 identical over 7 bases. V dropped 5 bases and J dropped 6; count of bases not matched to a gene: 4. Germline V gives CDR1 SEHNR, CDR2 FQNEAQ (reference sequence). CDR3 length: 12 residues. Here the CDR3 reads CASSINRGEQYF. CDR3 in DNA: TGTGCCAGCAGCATCAACAGGGGCGAGCAGTACTTC.

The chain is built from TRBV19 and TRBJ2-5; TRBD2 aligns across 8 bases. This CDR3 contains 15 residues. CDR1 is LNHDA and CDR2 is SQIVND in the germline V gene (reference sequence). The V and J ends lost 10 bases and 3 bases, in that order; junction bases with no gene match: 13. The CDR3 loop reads CATNPAVGGEETQYF. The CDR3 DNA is TGTGCCACCAACCCGGCGGTCGGGGGGGAAGAGACCCAGTACTTC.

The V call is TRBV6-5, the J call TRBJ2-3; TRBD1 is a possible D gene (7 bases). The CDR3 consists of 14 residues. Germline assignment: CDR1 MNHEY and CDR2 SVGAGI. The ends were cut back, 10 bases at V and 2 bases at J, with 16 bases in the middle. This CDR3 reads CAIQAGQNTDTQYF. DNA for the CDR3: TGTGCCATACAGGCGGGACAGAACACAGATACGCAGTATTTT.

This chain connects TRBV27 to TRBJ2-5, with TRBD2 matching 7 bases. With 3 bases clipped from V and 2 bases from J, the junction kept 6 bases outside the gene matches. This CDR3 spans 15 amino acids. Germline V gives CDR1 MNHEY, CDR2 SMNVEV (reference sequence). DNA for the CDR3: TGTGCCAGCAGTTTCGGCTGGGGAGGGCAAGAGACCCAGTACTTC. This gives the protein CASSFGWGGQETQYF.

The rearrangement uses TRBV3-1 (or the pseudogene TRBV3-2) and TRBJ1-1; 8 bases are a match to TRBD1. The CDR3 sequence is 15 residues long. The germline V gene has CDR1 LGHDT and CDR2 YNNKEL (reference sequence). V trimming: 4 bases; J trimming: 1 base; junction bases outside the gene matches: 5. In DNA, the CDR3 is TGTGCCAGCAGCCGACAGGGGAGACGGAACACTGAAGCTTTCTTT. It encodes CASSRQGRRNTEAFF.

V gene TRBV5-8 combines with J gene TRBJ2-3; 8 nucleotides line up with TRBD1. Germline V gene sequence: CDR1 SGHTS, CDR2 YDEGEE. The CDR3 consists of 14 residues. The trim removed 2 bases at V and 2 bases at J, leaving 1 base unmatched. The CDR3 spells CASSLQGDTDTQYF. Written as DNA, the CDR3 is TGTGCCAGCAGCTTACAGGGGGACACAGATACGCAGTATTTT.

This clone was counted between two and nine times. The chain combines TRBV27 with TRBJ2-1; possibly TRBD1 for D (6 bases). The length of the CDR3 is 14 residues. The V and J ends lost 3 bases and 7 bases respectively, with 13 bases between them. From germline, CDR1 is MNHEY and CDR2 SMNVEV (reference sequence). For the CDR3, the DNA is TGTGCCAGCAGTTTTGCTGCACAGGGAAATGAGCAGTTCTTC. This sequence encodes CASSFAAQGNEQFF.

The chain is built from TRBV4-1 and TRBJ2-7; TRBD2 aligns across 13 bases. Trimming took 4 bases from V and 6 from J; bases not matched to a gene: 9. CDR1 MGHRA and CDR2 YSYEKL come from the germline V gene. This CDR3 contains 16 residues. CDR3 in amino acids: CASSPLRTSGSFEQYF. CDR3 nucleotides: TGCGCCAGCAGCCCACTTCGGACTAGCGGGAGTTTCGAGCAGTACTTC.

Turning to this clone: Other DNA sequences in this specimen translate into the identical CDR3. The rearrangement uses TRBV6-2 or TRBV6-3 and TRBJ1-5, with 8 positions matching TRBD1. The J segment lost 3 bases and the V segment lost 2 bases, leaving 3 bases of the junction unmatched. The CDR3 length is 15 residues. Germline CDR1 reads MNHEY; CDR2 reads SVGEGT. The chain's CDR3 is CASSYRQGINQPQHF. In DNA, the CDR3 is TGTGCCAGCAGTTACCGACAGGGGATCAATCAGCCCCAGCATTTT.

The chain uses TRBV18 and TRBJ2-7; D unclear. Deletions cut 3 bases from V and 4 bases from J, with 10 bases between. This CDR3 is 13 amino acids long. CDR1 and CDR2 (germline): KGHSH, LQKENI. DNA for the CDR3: TGTGCCAGCTCACCGACTGGCTCGTACGAGCAGTACTTC. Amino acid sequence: CASSPTGSYEQYF.

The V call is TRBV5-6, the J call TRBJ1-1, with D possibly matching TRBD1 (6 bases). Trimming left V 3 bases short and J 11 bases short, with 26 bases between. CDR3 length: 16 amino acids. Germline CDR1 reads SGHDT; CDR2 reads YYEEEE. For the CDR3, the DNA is TGTGCCAGCAGCTGGGGGCCGGACTCTCCCACACGCCAGGCTTTCTTT. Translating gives CASSWGPDSPTRQAFF.

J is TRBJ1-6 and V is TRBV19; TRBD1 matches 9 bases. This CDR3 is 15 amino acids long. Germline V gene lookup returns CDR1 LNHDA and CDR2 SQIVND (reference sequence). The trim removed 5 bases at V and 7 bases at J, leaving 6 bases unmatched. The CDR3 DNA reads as TGTGCCAGTAGTGCCCAGACAGGGGGAAATTCACCCCTCCACTTT. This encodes CASSAQTGGNSPLHF. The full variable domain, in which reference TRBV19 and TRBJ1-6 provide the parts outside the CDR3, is DGGITQSPKYLFRKEGQNVTLSCEQNLNHDAMYWYRQDPGQGLRLIYYSQIVNDFQKGDIAEGYSVSREKKESFPLTVTSAQKNPTAFYLCASSAQTGGNSPLHFGNGTRLTVT.

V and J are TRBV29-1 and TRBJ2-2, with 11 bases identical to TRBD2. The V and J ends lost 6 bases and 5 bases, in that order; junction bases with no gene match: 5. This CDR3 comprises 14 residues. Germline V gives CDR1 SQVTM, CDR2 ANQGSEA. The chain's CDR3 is CSVGLAGGTGELFF. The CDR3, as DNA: TGCAGCGTGGGATTAGCGGGAGGGACCGGGGAGCTGTTTTTT.

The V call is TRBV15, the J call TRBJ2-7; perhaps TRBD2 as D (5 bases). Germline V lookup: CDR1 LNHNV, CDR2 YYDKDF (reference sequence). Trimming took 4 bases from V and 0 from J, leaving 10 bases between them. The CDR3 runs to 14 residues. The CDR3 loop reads CATSNRGSSYEQYF. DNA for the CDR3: TGTGCCACCAGCAATCGGGGAAGCTCCTACGAGCAGTACTTC.